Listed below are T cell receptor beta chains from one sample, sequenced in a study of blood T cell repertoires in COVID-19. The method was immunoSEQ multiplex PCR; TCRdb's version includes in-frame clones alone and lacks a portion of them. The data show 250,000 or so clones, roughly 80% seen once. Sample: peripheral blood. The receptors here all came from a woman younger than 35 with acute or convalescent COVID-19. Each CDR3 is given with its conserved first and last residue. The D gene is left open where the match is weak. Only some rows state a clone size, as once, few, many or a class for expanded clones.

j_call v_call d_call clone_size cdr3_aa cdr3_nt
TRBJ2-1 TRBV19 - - CASSWGQYNEQFF TGTGCCAGTAGTTGGGGGCAGTACAATGAGCAGTTCTTC
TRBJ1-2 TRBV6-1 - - CASSEPQGFGYTF TGTGCCAGCAGTGAACCGCAGGGGTTCGGCTACACCTTC
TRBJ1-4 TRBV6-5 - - CASSPDTLNEKLFF TGTGCCAGCAGTCCCGACACCCTTAATGAAAAACTGTTTTTT
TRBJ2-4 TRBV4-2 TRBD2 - CASSPTGTRQYF TGTGCCAGCAGCCCAACCGGGACTAGGCAGTACTTC
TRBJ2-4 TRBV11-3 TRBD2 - CASSLDATSGSFRAKNIQYF TGTGCCAGCAGCTTAGATGCGACTAGCGGGAGTTTTCGGGCCAAAAACATTCAGTACTTC
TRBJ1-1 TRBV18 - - CASSPTGSNTEAFF TGTGCCAGCTCACCTACAGGGTCGAACACTGAAGCTTTCTTT
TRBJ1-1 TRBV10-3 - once CAITGSPGDTEAFF TGTGCCATCACAGGCAGCCCAGGGGACACTGAAGCTTTCTTT
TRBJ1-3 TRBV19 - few CASIGSGNTIYF TGTGCCAGTATCGGGTCTGGAAACACCATATATTTT
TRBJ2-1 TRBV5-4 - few CASRRDSGNEQFF TGTGCCAGCAGGCGGGACAGCGGCAATGAGCAGTTCTTC
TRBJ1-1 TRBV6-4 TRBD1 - CASSPDRGAEAFF TGTGCCAGCAGCCCCGACAGGGGCGCTGAAGCTTTCTTT
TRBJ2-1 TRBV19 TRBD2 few CASSGGGDYNEQFF TGTGCCAGTAGCGGGGGGGGCGACTACAATGAGCAGTTCTTC
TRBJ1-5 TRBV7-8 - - CASSPGGYGGNQPQHF TGTGCCAGCAGCCCGGGGGGGTATGGGGGCAATCAGCCCCAGCATTTT
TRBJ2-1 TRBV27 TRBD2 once CASSFSPPGGGRRNEQFF TGTGCCAGCAGTTTCTCCCCGCCGGGCGGGGGGCGGCGAAATGAGCAGTTCTTC
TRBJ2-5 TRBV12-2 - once CASRFHTSGRARETQYF TGTGCAAGTCGCTTTCATACTAGCGGGAGGGCCCGGGAGACCCAGTACTTC
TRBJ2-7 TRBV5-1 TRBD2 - CASSLGLAGGFSYEQYF TGCGCCAGCAGCTTGGGACTAGCGGGAGGGTTCTCCTACGAGCAGTACTTC
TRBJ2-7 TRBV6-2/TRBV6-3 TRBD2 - CASSSLINLAGLYSYEQYF TGTGCCAGCAGTTCCCTGATAAACTTAGCGGGTTTATATTCCTACGAGCAGTACTTC
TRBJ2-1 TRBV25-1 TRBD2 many CASSEAAGTSGSGNEQFF TGTGCCAGCAGTGAAGCCGCCGGGACTAGCGGGAGTGGCAATGAGCAGTTCTTC
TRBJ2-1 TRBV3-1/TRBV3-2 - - CASSQDMSEDSYNEQFF TGTGCCAGCAGCCAAGATATGTCGGAGGACTCCTACAATGAGCAGTTCTTC
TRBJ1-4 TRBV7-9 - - CASSLGGQLDEKLFF TGTGCCAGCAGCTTAGGCGGGCAGCTAGATGAAAAACTGTTTTTT
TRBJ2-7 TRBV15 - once CATSRDQGIYEQYF TGTGCCACCAGCAGAGATCAGGGGATCTACGAGCAGTACTTC
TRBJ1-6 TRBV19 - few CASSRRDTENSPLHF TGTGCCAGTAGCCGCCGGGACACGGAAAATTCACCCCTCCACTTT
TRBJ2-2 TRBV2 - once CASSESLPRNTGELFF TGTGCCAGCAGTGAATCCCTACCTAGAAACACCGGGGAGCTGTTTTTT
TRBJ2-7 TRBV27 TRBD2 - CASSLRASGSSLGSYEQYF TGTGCCAGCAGTTTGCGGGCTAGCGGGAGTTCCCTCGGGTCCTACGAGCAGTACTTC
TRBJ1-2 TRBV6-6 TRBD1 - CASRATGFYGYTF TGTGCCAGCAGGGCGACAGGGTTTTATGGCTACACCTTC
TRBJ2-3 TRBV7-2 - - CASSLLNTDTQYF TGTGCCAGCAGCTTGTTAAACACAGATACGCAGTATTTT
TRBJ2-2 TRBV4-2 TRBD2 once CASSQEPPSGNLYTGELFF TGTGCCAGCAGCCAAGAGCCTCCTAGCGGGAACCTGTACACCGGGGAGCTGTTTTTT
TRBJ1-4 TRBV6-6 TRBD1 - CATGQGIEKLFF TGTGCCACGGGACAGGGGATAGAAAAACTGTTTTTT
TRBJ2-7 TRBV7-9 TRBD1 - CASSLSTGTGTYEQYF TGTGCCAGCAGCTTATCGACCGGGACAGGAACCTACGAGCAGTACTTC
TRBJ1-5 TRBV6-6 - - CASSSGEGFSNQPQHF TGTGCCAGCAGTTCTGGGGAGGGGTTTAGCAATCAGCCCCAGCATTTT
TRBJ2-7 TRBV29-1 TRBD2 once CSVEEGLAGFPYEQYF TGCAGCGTTGAAGAAGGACTAGCGGGTTTTCCCTACGAGCAGTACTTC
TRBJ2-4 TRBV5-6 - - CASTKRRGFGAKNIQYF TGTGCCAGCACCAAACGACGAGGGTTCGGTGCCAAAAACATTCAGTACTTC
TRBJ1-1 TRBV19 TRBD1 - CASSRTGVVEAFF TGTGCCAGTAGTAGGACAGGGGTAGTTGAAGCTTTCTTT
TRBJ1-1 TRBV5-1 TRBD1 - CASTLTGTALMNTEAFF TGCGCCAGCACCTTGACCGGGACAGCTTTGATGAACACTGAAGCTTTCTTT
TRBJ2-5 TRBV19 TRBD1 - CASRGTVQETQYF TGTGCCAGTAGAGGGACAGTCCAAGAGACCCAGTACTTC
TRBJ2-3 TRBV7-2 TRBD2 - CASSPRSGSGTDTQYF TGTGCCAGCAGCCCCCGTAGCGGGAGCGGGACAGATACGCAGTATTTT
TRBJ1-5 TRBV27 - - CASSLGSEQQPQHF TGTGCCAGCAGTTTGGGGAGTGAGCAGCAGCCCCAGCATTTT
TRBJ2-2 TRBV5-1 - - CASSPPRVRYTGELFF TGCGCCAGCAGCCCCCCCAGGGTTCGTTACACCGGGGAGCTGTTTTTT
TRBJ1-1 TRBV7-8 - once CASSPGQIEAFF TGTGCCAGCAGCCCAGGACAGATTGAAGCTTTCTTT
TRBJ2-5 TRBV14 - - CASSRRQYQETQYF TGTGCCAGCAGCCGACGACAGTACCAAGAGACCCAGTACTTC
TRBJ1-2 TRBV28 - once CASSLLQLNYGYTF TGTGCCAGCAGTTTACTACAGCTTAACTATGGCTACACCTTC
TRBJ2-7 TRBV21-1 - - CASPGCWTGAYEQYF TGTGCCAGCCCTGGATGTTGGACAGGGGCCTACGAGCAGTACTTC
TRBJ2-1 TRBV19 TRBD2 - CASSQTPGPGGLAQFF TGTGCCAGTAGTCAAACCCCCGGCCCGGGGGGGCTTGCTCAGTTCTTC
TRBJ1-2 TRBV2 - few CASSPEGNYGYTF TGTGCCAGCAGTCCGGAGGGCAACTATGGCTACACCTTC
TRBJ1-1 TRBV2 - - CASSVGQGLGLGEAFF TGTGCCAGCAGTGTAGGGCAGGGACTCGGTTTGGGTGAAGCTTTCTTT
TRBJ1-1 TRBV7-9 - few CASSLSPAGAEAFF TGTGCCAGCAGCTTAAGCCCCGCGGGCGCTGAAGCTTTCTTT
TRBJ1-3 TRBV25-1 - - CASSESDRPQGTIYF TGTGCCAGCAGTGAATCAGACAGGCCTCAAGGCACCATATATTTT
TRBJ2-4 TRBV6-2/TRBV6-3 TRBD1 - CASSWDRADKNIQYF TGTGCCAGCAGTTGGGACAGGGCGGACAAAAACATTCAGTACTTC
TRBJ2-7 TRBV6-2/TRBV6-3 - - CASSPGKIPHEQYF TGTGCCAGCAGTCCCGGGAAAATTCCCCACGAGCAGTACTTC
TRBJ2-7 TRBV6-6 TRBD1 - CASSPGTGVSVYEQYF TGTGCCAGCAGTCCAGGGACAGGGGTTTCCGTTTACGAGCAGTACTTC
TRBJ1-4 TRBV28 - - CASSAPGAPDEKLFF TGTGCCAGCAGTGCCCCAGGGGCGCCCGATGAAAAACTGTTTTTT
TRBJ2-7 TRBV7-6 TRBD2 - CASSPGLAGGTSYEQYF TGTGCCAGCAGCCCCGGACTAGCGGGAGGAACCTCCTACGAGCAGTACTTC
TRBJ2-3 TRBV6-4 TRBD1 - CASSDRQGTDTQYF TGTGCCAGCAGTGACCGACAGGGAACAGATACGCAGTATTTT
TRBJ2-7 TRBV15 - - CATSRDEAYEQYF TGTGCCACCAGCAGAGATGAGGCATACGAGCAGTACTTC
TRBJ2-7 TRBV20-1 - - CSARWTEEQYF TGCAGTGCTAGGTGGACAGAGGAGCAGTACTTC
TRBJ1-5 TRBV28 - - CASSYDSYSNQPQHF TGTGCCAGCAGTTACGACAGTTATAGCAATCAGCCCCAGCATTTT
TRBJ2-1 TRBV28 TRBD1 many CASSFPTTRTGDGVSYNEQFF TGTGCCAGCAGTTTCCCCACCACGCGGACAGGGGACGGAGTTTCCTACAATGAGCAGTTCTTC
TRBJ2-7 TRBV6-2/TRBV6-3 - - CASSPRGRGTYEQYF TGTGCCAGCAGCCCTCGGGGGCGGGGGACCTACGAGCAGTACTTC